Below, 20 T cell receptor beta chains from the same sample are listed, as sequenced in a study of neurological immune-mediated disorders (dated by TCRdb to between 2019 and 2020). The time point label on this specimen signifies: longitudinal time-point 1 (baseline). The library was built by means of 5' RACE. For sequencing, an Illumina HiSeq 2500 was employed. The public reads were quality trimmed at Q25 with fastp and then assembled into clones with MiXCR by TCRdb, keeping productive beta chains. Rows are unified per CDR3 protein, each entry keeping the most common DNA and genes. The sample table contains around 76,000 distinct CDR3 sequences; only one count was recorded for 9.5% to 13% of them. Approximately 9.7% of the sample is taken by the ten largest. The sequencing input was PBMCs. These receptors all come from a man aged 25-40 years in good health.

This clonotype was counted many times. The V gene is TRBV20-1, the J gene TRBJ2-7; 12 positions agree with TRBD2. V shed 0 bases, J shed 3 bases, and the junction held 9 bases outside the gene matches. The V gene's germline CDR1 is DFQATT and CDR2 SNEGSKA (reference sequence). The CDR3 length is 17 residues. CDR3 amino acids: CSARDTPSGRAFYEQYF. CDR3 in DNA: TGCAGTGCTAGAGATACCCCTAGCGGGAGGGCCTTCTACGAGCAGTACTTC.

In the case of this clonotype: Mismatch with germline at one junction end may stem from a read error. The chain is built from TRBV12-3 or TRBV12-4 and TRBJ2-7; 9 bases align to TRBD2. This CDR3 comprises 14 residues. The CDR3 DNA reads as TGTGCCAGCAGCCCCCCCCTAGTAGCGGGAGTCCCGAACTTC. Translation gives CASSPPLVAGVPNF.

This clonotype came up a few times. The CDR3 sequence is CASSLRRSTDTQYF. The CDR3 DNA follows: TGTGCCAGCAGCTTACGACGCAGCACAGATACGCAGTATTTT. The V gene is TRBV7-3, the J gene TRBJ2-3, with no clear D. This CDR3 contains 14 residues. CDR1 SGHTA and CDR2 FQGTGA come from the germline V gene. V was shortened by 2 bases and J by 0 bases, with 6 bases between the two germline ends. The full variable domain, its missing parts supplied by reference TRBV7-3 and TRBJ2-3, is GAGVSQTPSNKVTEKGKYVELRCDPISGHTALYWYRQSLGQGPEFLIYFQGTGAADDSGLPNDRFFAVRPEGSVSTLKIQRTERGDSAVYLCASSLRRSTDTQYFGPGTRLTVL.

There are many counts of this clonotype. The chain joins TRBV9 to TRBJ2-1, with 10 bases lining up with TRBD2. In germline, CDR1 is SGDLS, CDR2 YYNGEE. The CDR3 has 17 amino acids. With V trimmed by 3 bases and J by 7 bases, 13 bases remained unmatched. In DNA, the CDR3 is TGTGCCAGCAGCGACACTTCGACTAGCGGGTCCTGGAATGAGCAGTTCTTC. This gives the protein CASSDTSTSGSWNEQFF.

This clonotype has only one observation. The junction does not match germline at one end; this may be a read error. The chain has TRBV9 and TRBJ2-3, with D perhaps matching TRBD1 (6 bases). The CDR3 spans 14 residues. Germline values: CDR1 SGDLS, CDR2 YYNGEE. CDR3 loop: CASSVVGQRDMQYF. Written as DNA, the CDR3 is TGTGCCAGCAGCGTAGTAGGACAGAGAGATATGCAGTATTTT.

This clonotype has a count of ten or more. CDR3 region: CAISERTDTQYF. The CDR3 bases are TGTGCCATCAGTGAGCGCACAGATACGCAGTATTTT. This chain links TRBV10-3 with TRBJ2-3; no definite D call. V lost 2 bases and J 1 base, leaving 1 base between the germline ends. The CDR3 length is 12 residues. CDR1 ENHRY and CDR2 SYGVKD come from the germline V gene.

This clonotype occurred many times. CDR3: CASSSQEDYEQYF. Written as DNA, the CDR3 is TGCGCCAGCAGCTCCCAGGAAGACTACGAGCAGTACTTC. J is TRBJ2-7 and V is TRBV5-1; D not certain. Germline CDR1 SGHRS, CDR2 YFSETQ. This CDR3 has 13 amino acids. Trimming left V 3 bases short and J 3 bases short, with 10 bases between.

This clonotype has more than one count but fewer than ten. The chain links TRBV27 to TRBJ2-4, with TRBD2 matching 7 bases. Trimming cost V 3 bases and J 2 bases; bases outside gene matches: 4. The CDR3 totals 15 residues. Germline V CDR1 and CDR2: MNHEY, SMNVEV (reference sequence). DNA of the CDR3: TGTGCCAGCAGTTTGGGGAGGGAAACCAAAAACATTCAGTACTTC. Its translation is CASSLGRETKNIQYF.

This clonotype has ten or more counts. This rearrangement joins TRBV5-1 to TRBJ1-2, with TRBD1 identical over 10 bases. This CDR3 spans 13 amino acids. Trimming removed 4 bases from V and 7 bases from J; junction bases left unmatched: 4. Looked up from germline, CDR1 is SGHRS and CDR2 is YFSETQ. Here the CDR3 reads CASSAGTGAGYTF. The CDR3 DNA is TGCGCCAGCAGCGCTGGGACAGGGGCTGGCTACACCTTC.

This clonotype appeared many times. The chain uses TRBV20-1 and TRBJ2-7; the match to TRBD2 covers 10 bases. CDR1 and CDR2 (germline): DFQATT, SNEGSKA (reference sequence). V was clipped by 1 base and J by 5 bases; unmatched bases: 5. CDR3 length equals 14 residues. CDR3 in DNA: TGCAGTGCTAGAGCTAGCGGGAGAGCAGACGAGCAGTACTTC. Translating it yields CSARASGRADEQYF.

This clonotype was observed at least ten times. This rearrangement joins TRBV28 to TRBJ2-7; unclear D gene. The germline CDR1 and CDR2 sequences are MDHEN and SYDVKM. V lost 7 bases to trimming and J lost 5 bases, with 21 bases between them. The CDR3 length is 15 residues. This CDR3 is CASKTKKDLRDEQYF. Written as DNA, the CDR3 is TGTGCCAGCAAAACTAAGAAGGACCTAAGGGACGAGCAGTACTTC.

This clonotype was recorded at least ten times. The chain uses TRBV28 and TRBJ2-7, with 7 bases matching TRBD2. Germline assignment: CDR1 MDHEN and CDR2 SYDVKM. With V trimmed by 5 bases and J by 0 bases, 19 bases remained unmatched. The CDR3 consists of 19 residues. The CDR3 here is CASSPMGGVMGFSSYEQYF. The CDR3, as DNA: TGTGCCAGCAGTCCAATGGGGGGGGTCATGGGGTTCAGCTCCTACGAGCAGTACTTC.

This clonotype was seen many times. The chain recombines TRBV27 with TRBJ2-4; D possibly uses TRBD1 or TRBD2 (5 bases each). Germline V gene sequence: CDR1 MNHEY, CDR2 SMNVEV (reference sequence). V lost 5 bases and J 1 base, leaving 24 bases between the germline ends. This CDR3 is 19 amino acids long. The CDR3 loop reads CASSPKIPGDGVAKNIQYF. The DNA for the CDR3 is TGTGCCAGCAGTCCTAAGATCCCCGGGGACGGGGTGGCCAAAAACATTCAGTACTTC.

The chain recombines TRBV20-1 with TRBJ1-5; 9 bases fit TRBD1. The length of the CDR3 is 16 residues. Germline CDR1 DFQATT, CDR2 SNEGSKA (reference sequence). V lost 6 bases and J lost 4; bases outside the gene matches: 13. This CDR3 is CSALQLQGAGNQPQHF. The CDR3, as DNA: TGCAGTGCCCTTCAATTACAGGGGGCTGGGAATCAGCCCCAGCATTTT.

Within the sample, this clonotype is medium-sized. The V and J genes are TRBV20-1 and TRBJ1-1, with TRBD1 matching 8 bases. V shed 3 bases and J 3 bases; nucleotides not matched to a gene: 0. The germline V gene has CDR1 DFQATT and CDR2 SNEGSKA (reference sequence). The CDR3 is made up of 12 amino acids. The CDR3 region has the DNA TGCAGTGCTAGGACAGGGGACACTGAAGCTTTCTTT. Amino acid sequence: CSARTGDTEAFF.

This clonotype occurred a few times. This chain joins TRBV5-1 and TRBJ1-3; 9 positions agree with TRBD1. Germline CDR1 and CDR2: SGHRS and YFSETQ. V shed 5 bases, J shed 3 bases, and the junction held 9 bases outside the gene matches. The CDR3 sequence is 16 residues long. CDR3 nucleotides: TGCGCCAGCAGGACTCTACAGGGGGCAGATGGAAACACCATATATTTT. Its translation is CASRTLQGADGNTIYF. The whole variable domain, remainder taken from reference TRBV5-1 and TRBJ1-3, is KAGVTQTPRYLIKTRGQQVTLSCSPISGHRSVSWYQQTPGQGLQFLFEYFSETQRNKGNFPGRFSGRQFSNSRSEMNVSTLELGDSALYLCASRTLQGADGNTIYFGEGSWLTVV.

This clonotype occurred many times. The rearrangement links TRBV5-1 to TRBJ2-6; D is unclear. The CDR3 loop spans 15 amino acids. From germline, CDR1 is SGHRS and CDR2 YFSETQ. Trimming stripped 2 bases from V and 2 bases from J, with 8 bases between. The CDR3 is CASSFLSAGANVLTF. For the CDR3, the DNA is TGCGCCAGCAGCTTTTTGTCAGCTGGGGCCAACGTCCTGACTTTC. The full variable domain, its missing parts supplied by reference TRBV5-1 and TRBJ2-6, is KAGVTQTPRYLIKTRGQQVTLSCSPISGHRSVSWYQQTPGQGLQFLFEYFSETQRNKGNFPGRFSGRQFSNSRSEMNVSTLELGDSALYLCASSFLSAGANVLTFGAGSRLTVL.

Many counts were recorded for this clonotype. The CDR3 spells CSAQQGNTEAFF. The CDR3, as DNA: TGCAGTGCTCAACAGGGGAACACTGAAGCTTTCTTT. The chain carries TRBV20-1 and TRBJ1-1; D is perhaps TRBD1 (6 bases). V was cut by 5 bases and J by 1 base, with 8 bases left in between. Looked up from germline, CDR1 is DFQATT and CDR2 is SNEGSKA (reference sequence). The CDR3 runs 12 residues.

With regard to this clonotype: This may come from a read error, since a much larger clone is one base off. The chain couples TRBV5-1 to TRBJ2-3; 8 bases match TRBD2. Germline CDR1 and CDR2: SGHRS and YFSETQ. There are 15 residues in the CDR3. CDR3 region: CAISLAGRGVDTQYF. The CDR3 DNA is TGCGCCATCAGCTTAGCCGGGAGGGGCGTAGATACGCAGTATTTT.

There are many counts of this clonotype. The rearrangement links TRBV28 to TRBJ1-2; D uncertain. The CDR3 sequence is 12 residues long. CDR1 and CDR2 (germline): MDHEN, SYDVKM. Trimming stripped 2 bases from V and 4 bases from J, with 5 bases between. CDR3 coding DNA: TGTGCCAGCAGTTTAGAAGCCTATGGCTACACCTTC. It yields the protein CASSLEAYGYTF.